The clone carrying this TCR beta chain was detected many times. Its antigen is undetermined. The data were obtained in a study of T cells in Graves' hyperthyroidism and ophthalmopathy. Diagnosis of hyperthyroidism was new in patients aged 18 to 65, and its duration was under 2 months. Patients with uncontrolled infections, other autoimmune diseases, pregnancy or lactation were excluded. Authors of the study amplified TCR beta CDR3 regions from RNA transcripts. The HTBI set primed first-round TCR CDR3 RT-PCR. One entry per CDR3 protein results from TCRdb running MiXCR on the multiplex PCR reads. The sample consists of roughly 250,000 distinct CDR3 sequences, 13% to 15% of them appearing once. Overall study results and limits: Among clonotypes expanded in thyroid above 0.001, most were also found in blood. The model made its ophthalmopathy prediction, and onset followed a median roughly six months later.

This CDR3 region has 15 residues. Between the trimmed V and J ends, which lost 5 bases and 6 bases, there was a span of 17 bases. Per the germline V gene, CDR1 is MDHEN and CDR2 is SYDVKM. The sample consisted of blood. The TCR comes from a woman aged 40 to 50 with Graves' hyperthyroidism that later progressed to Graves' ophthalmopathy. The chain joins TRBV28 to TRBJ1-5; D uncertain. The CDR3 DNA reads TGTGCCAGCAGTACCATGACCGGGCGAGCTCAGCCCCAGCATTTT. This translates into CASSTMTGRAQPQHF.